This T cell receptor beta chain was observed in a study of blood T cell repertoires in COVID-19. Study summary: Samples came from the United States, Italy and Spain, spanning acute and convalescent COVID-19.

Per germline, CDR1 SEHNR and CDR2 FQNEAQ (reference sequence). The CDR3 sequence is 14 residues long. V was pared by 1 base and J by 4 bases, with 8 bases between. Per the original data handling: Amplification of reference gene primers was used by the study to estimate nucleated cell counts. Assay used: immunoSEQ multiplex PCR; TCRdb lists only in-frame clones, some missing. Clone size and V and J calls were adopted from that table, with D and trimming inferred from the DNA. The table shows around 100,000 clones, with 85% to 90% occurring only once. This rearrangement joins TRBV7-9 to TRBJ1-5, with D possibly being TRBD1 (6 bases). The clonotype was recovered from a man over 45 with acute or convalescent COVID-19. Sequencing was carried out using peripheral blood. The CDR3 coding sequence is TGTGCCAGCAGCTTAGGGACAGAAAATCAGCCCCAGCATTTT. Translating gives CASSLGTENQPQHF.